The 16 T cell receptor beta chains listed next were all sequenced from one sample in a study of blood T cells in healthy people across ages. A J-beta primer mix and a sample-barcoded 5' primer were used in a second PCR of about 7 to 12 cycles. MiXCR was run by TCRdb on the 5' RACE reads, yielding one entry per CDR3 protein. The repertoire holds roughly 900,000 distinct CDR3 sequences, with about 48% as singletons. The sequenced material came from blood. These receptors were collected from a young man in good health.

The chain uses TRBV3-1 and TRBJ2-1; D is unresolved. The CDR3 totals 13 residues. Trimming shortened V by 1 base and J by 10 bases, and 11 bases separated the two germline ends. CDR1 and CDR2 (germline): LGHDT, YNNKEL (reference sequence). The CDR3 DNA reads as TGTGCCAGCAGCCAAGCCCGCGGCCGGGAGCAGTTCTTC. This encodes CASSQARGREQFF.

This sequence joins TRBV27 and TRBJ1-2; D is unresolved. V was pared by 4 bases and J by 3 bases, with 15 bases between. The CDR3 sequence is 15 residues long. Germline CDR1 is MNHEY and CDR2 is SMNVEV (reference sequence). This CDR3 is CASSSRFGEYYGYTF. CDR3 nucleotides: TGTGCCAGCAGTTCAAGATTTGGGGAGTACTATGGCTACACCTTC.

V is TRBV15 and J is TRBJ2-5; 7 nucleotides align to TRBD1. Germline V CDR1 and CDR2: LNHNV, YYDKDF (reference sequence). The J segment lost 1 base and the V segment lost 3 bases, leaving 5 bases of the junction unmatched. The CDR3 has 15 amino acids. The DNA for the CDR3 is TGTGCCACCAGCAGTTCGGGACAGCCCCAAGAGACCCAGTACTTC. Protein product: CATSSSGQPQETQYF.

A note on this clonotype: A much larger clone lies a single base off, so this may be a read error. The gene calls are TRBV29-1 and TRBJ2-4, with TRBD1 as a possible D gene (6 bases). The DNA end lines up better with TRBJ2-7; the J call may be wrong. The V gene's germline CDR1 is SQVTM and CDR2 ANQGSEA. The CDR3 sequence is 13 residues long. The CDR3 coding sequence is TGCAGCGTTGAGAGGACAGACTCCTGCGAGCAGTACTTC. Translation: CSVERTDSCEQYF.

V usage is TRBV6-1 and J usage is TRBJ1-2; 7 positions match TRBD1. The V and J ends lost 1 base and 4 bases, in that order; junction bases with no gene match: 3. In germline, CDR1 is MNHNS, CDR2 SASEGT. CDR3 size: 14 residues. The CDR3 is CASSEGTGRYGYTF. In DNA, the CDR3 is TGTGCCAGCAGTGAAGGGACAGGCCGCTATGGCTACACCTTC.

This clonotype was seen a handful of times. The genes are TRBV7-8 and TRBJ2-5, with 8 bases aligning to TRBD1. In germline, CDR1 is SGHVS, CDR2 FQNEAQ. After removal of 5 bases from V and 5 bases from J, the junction contained 7 bases not matched to a gene. The CDR3 is made up of 14 amino acids. The CDR3 DNA sequence: TGTGCCAGCAGCGCTGGACAGGGCGGTGAGACCCAGTACTTC. This translates into CASSAGQGGETQYF.

The V call is TRBV10-3, the J call TRBJ1-1, with TRBD1 as a possible D gene (6 bases). The CDR3 length is 15 residues. The ends were cut back, 11 bases at V and 1 base at J, with 20 bases in the middle. Germline V lookup: CDR1 ENHRY, CDR2 SYGVKD. CDR3: CAALSPGERNTEAFF. CDR3 sequence (DNA): TGTGCCGCCTTATCCCCAGGGGAGAGGAACACTGAAGCTTTCTTT.

In this sample, this clonotype turned up a few times. V gene TRBV28 combines with J gene TRBJ2-6; no reliable D call. The ends were cut back, 10 bases at V and 2 bases at J, with 15 bases in the middle. The CDR3 contains 15 residues. CDR1 is MDHEN and CDR2 is SYDVKM in the germline V gene. The CDR3 loop reads CATTPSLAGANVLTF. The CDR3 DNA sequence: TGTGCCACCACGCCCAGTTTAGCTGGGGCCAACGTCCTGACTTTC.

The V and J genes are TRBV4-2 and TRBJ2-3; 8 bases agree with TRBD2. With V trimmed by 4 bases and J by 4 bases, 10 bases remained unmatched. CDR3 length: 16 residues. Germline assignment: CDR1 LGHNA and CDR2 YNFKEQ. The CDR3 DNA follows: TGTGCCAGCAGCCGAACGTGGGCGGGGGGCTCAGATACGCAGTATTTT. As protein: CASSRTWAGGSDTQYF.

Only a few counts were recorded for this clonotype. This rearrangement joins TRBV6-1 to TRBJ2-3; 8 bases align to TRBD1. CDR3 length: 15 residues. Germline CDR1 is MNHNS and CDR2 is SASEGT. V trimming: 1 base; J trimming: 3 bases; junction bases outside the gene matches: 3. CDR3: CASSEENRGTDTQYF. The CDR3 coding sequence is TGTGCCAGCAGTGAAGAGAACAGGGGGACAGATACGCAGTATTTT.

The chain carries TRBV29-1 and TRBJ2-5; 9 positions match TRBD1. The DNA end is more similar to TRBJ2-7, so the J call may be wrong. CDR1 and CDR2 from the germline V gene are SQVTM and ANQGSEA. This CDR3 spans 12 amino acids. CDR3 sequence: CSALDRGYEQYF. CDR3 DNA sequence: TGCAGCGCCCTGGACAGGGGATACGAGCAGTACTTC.

The gene calls are TRBV13 and TRBJ1-2, with 8 bases fitting TRBD1. Trimming took 4 bases from V and 6 from J; bases not matched to a gene: 4. Germline V gives CDR1 PRHDT, CDR2 FYEKMQ (reference sequence). This CDR3 is built from 13 residues. CDR3 residues: CASSSRTGNGYTF. The CDR3 coding sequence is TGTGCCAGCAGCTCCAGGACAGGGAATGGCTACACCTTC.

This chain links TRBV5-1 with TRBJ2-5; D tentatively reads TRBD1 or TRBD2 (6 bases each). The CDR3 contains 14 residues. From germline, CDR1 is SGHRS and CDR2 YFSETQ. Between the trimmed V and J ends, which lost 0 bases and 5 bases, there was a span of 11 bases. The CDR3 spells CASSLVPGAETQYF. CDR3 nucleotides: TGCGCCAGCAGCTTGGTTCCGGGGGCGGAGACCCAGTACTTC.

This clonotype has at least ten counts. The rearrangement links TRBV29-1 to TRBJ1-1; D perhaps matches TRBD1 (5 bases). V was cut by 7 bases and J by 5 bases, with 14 bases left in between. Germline V gene sequence: CDR1 SQVTM, CDR2 ANQGSEA. This CDR3 region has 12 residues. The CDR3 sequence is CSGGGEGTEAFF. For the CDR3, the DNA is TGCAGCGGGGGGGGGGAGGGGACTGAAGCTTTCTTT.

V usage is TRBV28 and J usage is TRBJ2-1; D possibly matches TRBD1 or TRBD2 (5 bases each). The germline V gene encodes CDR1 MDHEN and CDR2 SYDVKM. The V and J ends lost 8 bases and 5 bases respectively, with 19 bases between them. This CDR3 region has 15 residues. For the CDR3, the DNA is TGTGCCAGCGGTGGGGACCGGGGCAGGCACAATGAGCAGTTCTTC. It specifies CASGGDRGRHNEQFF.

The gene calls are TRBV20-1 and TRBJ2-1; D remains unclear. The V and J ends lost 0 bases and 9 bases respectively, with 12 bases between them. The CDR3 has 13 amino acids. Per the germline V gene, CDR1 is DFQATT and CDR2 is SNEGSKA (reference sequence). Here the CDR3 reads CSARDSLHGEQFF. In DNA, the CDR3 is TGCAGTGCTAGAGATTCACTGCACGGTGAGCAGTTCTTC.